Each of the 7 T cell receptor beta chains below was sequenced from the same sample in a study of T-cell reconstitution after alpha-beta-depleted transplantation in children. As it was prepared, the TCRbeta library received unique molecular identifiers. In TCRdb, the PCR reads were re-called with MiXCR into one record per CDR3 protein. The data contain 600,000 or so distinct CDR3 sequences, 20% to 25% of them singletons. The starting material was PBMCs, mostly from graft donor cells, obtained 360 days after TCRalphabeta/CD19-depleted stem cell transplant. The receptors stem from a boy under three years old who had a stem cell transplant for acute myeloid leukemia, so the T cells may come from the graft donor.

This clonotype was counted many times. V and J are TRBV29-1 and TRBJ2-1; maybe TRBD2 (5 bases). Trimming pared 3 bases from V and 2 bases from J, leaving 11 bases between. CDR3 size: 14 residues. Looked up from germline, CDR1 is SQVTM and CDR2 is ANQGSEA. The CDR3 bases are TGCAGCGTTGAGGCTAGCTGGACCTACAATGAGCAGTTCTTC. Its translation is CSVEASWTYNEQFF.

Only a few counts were recorded for this clonotype. V is TRBV10-3 and J is TRBJ2-2; D unclear. Trimming pared 6 bases from V and 3 bases from J, leaving 11 bases between. The CDR3 runs 14 residues. From germline, CDR1 is ENHRY and CDR2 SYGVKD. CDR3 sequence reads: CAIREPWDTGELFF. CDR3 DNA: TGTGCCATCAGGGAGCCGTGGGACACCGGGGAGCTGTTTTTT.

This chain joins TRBV5-1 and TRBJ2-7; no definite D call. This CDR3 comprises 12 residues. Germline V CDR1 and CDR2: SGHRS, YFSETQ. V lost 1 base to trimming and J lost 6 bases, with 8 bases between them. This CDR3 reads CASSLRVPEQYV. Here the CDR3 DNA reads TGCGCCAGCAGCTTGAGGGTGCCCGAGCAGTACGTC.

V gene TRBV4-3 combines with J gene TRBJ2-3; weak D call: TRBD2 (6 bases). V lost 3 bases and J 3 bases, leaving 19 bases between the germline ends. This CDR3 has 17 residues. Germline CDR1 LGHNA, CDR2 YSLEER. CDR3 amino acids: CASSQRIWRGETDTQYF. For the CDR3, the DNA is TGCGCCAGCAGCCAGAGGATTTGGCGGGGTGAAACAGATACGCAGTATTTT.

This clonotype was recorded many times. The chain has TRBV29-1 and TRBJ2-2; possibly TRBD1 or TRBD2 for D (5 bases each). This CDR3 comprises 14 residues. Germline CDR1 reads SQVTM; CDR2 reads ANQGSEA. V was cut by 4 bases and J by 6 bases, with 15 bases left in between. CDR3 sequence reads: CSVAGPWRSGELFF. For the CDR3, the DNA is TGCAGCGTTGCGGGACCCTGGAGGTCCGGGGAGCTGTTTTTT.

The gene calls are TRBV7-9 and TRBJ2-3; TRBD1 matches at 9 bases. V lost 4 bases, J lost 4 bases, and 12 bases stayed unmatched. CDR3 length equals 17 residues. CDR1 and CDR2 (germline): SEHNR, FQNEAQ (reference sequence). CDR3 region: CASSSDRGLRVPDTQYF. The CDR3 DNA reads as TGTGCCAGCAGCTCGGACAGGGGTTTACGTGTCCCAGATACGCAGTATTTT.

This clonotype appeared a few times. The chain employs TRBV12-3 or TRBV12-4 and TRBJ1-5; 9 bases match TRBD1. The trim removed 5 bases at V and 6 bases at J, leaving 14 bases unmatched. The CDR3 sequence is 17 residues long. CDR3 sequence reads: CASSARGPDRGRQPQHF. The CDR3 nucleotides are TGTGCCAGCAGTGCCCGCGGACCGGACAGGGGACGTCAGCCCCAGCATTTT.